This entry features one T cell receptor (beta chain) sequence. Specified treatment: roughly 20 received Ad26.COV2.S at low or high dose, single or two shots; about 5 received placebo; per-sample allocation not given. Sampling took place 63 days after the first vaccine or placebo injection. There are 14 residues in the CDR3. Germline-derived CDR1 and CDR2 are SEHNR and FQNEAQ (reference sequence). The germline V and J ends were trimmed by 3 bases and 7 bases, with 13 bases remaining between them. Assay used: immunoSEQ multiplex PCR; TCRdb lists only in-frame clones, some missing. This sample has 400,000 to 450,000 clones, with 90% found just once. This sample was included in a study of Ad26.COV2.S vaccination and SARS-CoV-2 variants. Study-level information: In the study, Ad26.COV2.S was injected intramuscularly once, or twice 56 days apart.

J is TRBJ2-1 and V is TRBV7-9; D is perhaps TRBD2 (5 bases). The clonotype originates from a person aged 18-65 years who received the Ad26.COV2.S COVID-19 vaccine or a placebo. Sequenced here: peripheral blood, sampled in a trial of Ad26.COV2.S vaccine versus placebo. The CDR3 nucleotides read TGTGCCAGCAGCTTCACATTATCGGGGAATGAGCAGTTCTTC. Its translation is CASSFTLSGNEQFF.